This entry is about one TCR beta chain. The data were taken from a study of technical replicates of blood from several donors. The repertoire was sequenced with immunoSEQ multiplex PCR; TCRdb's copy has only in-frame clones and lacks some. The table shows tens of thousands of clones, with roughly 92% occurring only once. V was shortened by 1 base and J by 4 bases, with 7 bases between the two germline ends. The CDR3 spans 13 residues. Germline CDR1 and CDR2: SGHAT and FQNNGV. This TCR derives from a human donor in good health. The sequencing input was T cells isolated from PBMCs. The chain links TRBV11-2 to TRBJ2-5; D gene ambiguous. The CDR3 DNA reads TGTGCCAGCAGCTTAGTGAGATCAGAGACCCAGTACTTC. Translating it yields CASSLVRSETQYF.